These 15 T cell receptor beta chains were sequenced from one sample in a study of T-cell memory formation after mild COVID-19. Each CDR3 protein gets one entry after TCRdb re-called the 5' RACE reads with MiXCR. The sample has tens of thousands of distinct CDR3 sequences, roughly 17% seen once. Sequencing was performed on PBMCs or a T cell subset sorted from them (not recorded which). Receptors originate from an adult woman who had mild COVID-19 (a few samples of this study predate the infection). Cell type and time point are not known.

This clonotype has a handful of counts. This sequence joins TRBV5-1 and TRBJ2-1; 8 bases align to TRBD1. This CDR3 has 14 residues. Germline V gene lookup returns CDR1 SGHRS and CDR2 YFSETQ. V lost 4 bases and J lost 8; bases outside the gene matches: 8. DNA for the CDR3: TGCGCCAGCAGCACAGGACAGGGCGTGGATGAGCAGTTCTTC. Translating it yields CASSTGQGVDEQFF.

This clonotype was seen more than once but under ten times. The rearrangement links TRBV7-6 to TRBJ2-5; D possibly matches TRBD1 or TRBD2 (6 bases each). The CDR3 spans 15 residues. V shed 1 base and J shed 6 bases, with 15 bases lying between them. Germline CDR1 and CDR2: SGHVS and FNYEAQ. CDR3 in amino acids: CASSLGGASWKTQYF. The DNA for the CDR3 is TGTGCCAGCAGCTTAGGGGGGGCTAGCTGGAAGACCCAGTACTTC.

This chain joins TRBV7-9 and TRBJ2-1; TRBD2 matches 14 bases. The CDR3 consists of 18 residues. J lost 4 bases, V lost 2 bases, and 7 bases had no gene match. Looked up from germline, CDR1 is SEHNR and CDR2 is FQNEAQ (reference sequence). CDR3 region: CASSLSGTSGGQYNEQFF. The CDR3, as DNA: TGTGCCAGCAGCTTAAGCGGGACTAGCGGGGGACAATACAATGAGCAGTTCTTC.

This clonotype was recorded a few times. The chain employs TRBV7-9 and TRBJ2-1, with 9 bases aligning to TRBD1. There are 15 residues in the CDR3. The V gene's germline CDR1 is SEHNR and CDR2 FQNEAQ (reference sequence). J gave up 8 bases and V 5 bases, and 10 bases lay outside the gene matches. DNA for the CDR3: TGTGCCAGCAGCCCCGGGACAGGGAAGGTCGATGAGCAGTTCTTC. Amino acid sequence: CASSPGTGKVDEQFF.

The chain combines TRBV6-6 with TRBJ1-1; 8 nucleotides agree with TRBD1. Germline V lookup: CDR1 MNHNY, CDR2 SVGAGI (reference sequence). The CDR3 is 19 residues long. J was trimmed by 1 base and V by 0 bases; bases with no gene match: 13. This CDR3 is CASSYSSSYFTGGNTEAFF. The CDR3, as DNA: TGTGCCAGCAGTTACTCGAGTTCCTACTTTACAGGGGGGAACACTGAAGCTTTCTTT.

This clonotype showed up just a few times. The V call is TRBV29-1, the J call TRBJ2-2; no clear D gene. In germline, CDR1 is SQVTM, CDR2 ANQGSEA. The V gene lost 5 bases and the J gene lost 6 bases, with 7 bases spanning the gap. The CDR3 has 11 residues. The CDR3 DNA sequence: TGCAGCGTTCTTATTGCCGGGGAGCTGTTTTTT. This encodes CSVLIAGELFF.

There are many counts of this clonotype. The chain uses TRBV7-9 and TRBJ2-1, with D tentatively TRBD2 (5 bases). The germline gives CDR1 SEHNR, CDR2 FQNEAQ (reference sequence). CDR3 length: 14 residues. V gave up 4 bases and J gave up 8 bases, with 15 bases separating them. The CDR3 here is CASSSGKGSDEQFF. CDR3 coding DNA: TGTGCCAGCAGCTCGGGAAAGGGATCAGATGAGCAGTTCTTC.

This clonotype was seen a few times. The genes are TRBV4-3 and TRBJ2-7; the match to TRBD1 covers 10 bases. Germline V lookup: CDR1 LGHNA, CDR2 YSLEER. This CDR3 spans 17 amino acids. With V trimmed by 0 bases and J by 4 bases, 9 bases remained unmatched. CDR3 DNA: TGCGCCAGCAGCCAAGAGGGTGAGACAGGGGGCTTTTACGAGCAGTACTTC. This encodes CASSQEGETGGFYEQYF.

This clonotype was seen a few times. The V and J genes are TRBV5-1 and TRBJ2-1; the match to TRBD2 covers 8 bases. The CDR3 length is 15 residues. Losses at the gene ends were 3 bases for V and 3 bases for J; bases not matched to a gene: 5. Germline loops: CDR1 SGHRS, CDR2 YFSETQ. CDR3 nucleotides: TGCGCCAGCAGCTGGACTAGCCCCGACTACAATGAGCAGTTCTTC. It is translated as CASSWTSPDYNEQFF.

The V gene is TRBV29-1, the J gene TRBJ2-1; possibly TRBD1 or TRBD2 for D (5 bases each). The CDR3 covers 13 residues. Deletions cut 4 bases from V and 5 bases from J, with 12 bases between. Germline CDR1 and CDR2: SQVTM and ANQGSEA. The CDR3 nucleotides are TGCAGCGTTGGAGGGGCGCTGAACAATGAGCAGTTCTTC. Protein: CSVGGALNNEQFF.

There are a few counts of this clonotype. The rearrangement links TRBV5-6 to TRBJ2-2; TRBD1 is a possible D gene (5 bases). The CDR3 sequence is 15 residues long. Per the germline V gene, CDR1 is SGHDT and CDR2 is YYEEEE. The V gene lost 6 bases and the J gene lost 7 bases, with 19 bases spanning the gap. This CDR3 reads CASKGVGAMGGELFF. In DNA form, the CDR3 reads TGTGCCAGCAAAGGGGTCGGCGCCATGGGCGGGGAGCTGTTTTTT. Using reference TRBV5-6 and TRBJ2-2 for the parts outside the CDR3, the full variable domain is DAGVTQSPTHLIKTRGQQVTLRCSPKSGHDTVSWYQQALGQGPQFIFQYYEEEERQRGNFPDRFSGHQFPNYSSELNVNALLLGDSALYLCASKGVGAMGGELFFGEGSRLTVL.

J is TRBJ2-7 and V is TRBV5-6, with TRBD1 identical over 7 bases. Germline V gene data show CDR1 as SGHDT and CDR2 as YYEEEE. The CDR3 runs to 14 residues. V dropped 3 bases and J dropped 0; count of bases not matched to a gene: 3. The CDR3 sequence: CASSSTGISYEQYF. As DNA, the CDR3 is TGTGCCAGCAGCTCGACAGGGATCTCCTACGAGCAGTACTTC.

This clonotype was picked up a small number of times. The chain has TRBV4-1 and TRBJ2-7; D ambiguous. The CDR3 is 13 residues long. Germline V gene sequence: CDR1 MGHRA, CDR2 YSYEKL. V shed 1 base and J shed 3 bases, with 7 bases lying between them. This CDR3 is CASSQGSIYEQYF. The DNA for the CDR3 is TGCGCCAGCAGCCAAGGATCCATCTACGAGCAGTACTTC.

V gene TRBV7-6 combines with J gene TRBJ2-7; D might be TRBD1 or TRBD2, each matching 5 bases. Trimming removed 8 bases at V and 6 bases at J, with 20 bases between. In germline, CDR1 is SGHVS, CDR2 FNYEAQ. CDR3 size: 14 residues. CDR3 amino acids: CASCPGALLGEQYF. CDR3 in DNA: TGTGCCAGCTGCCCCGGGGCGTTGCTGGGCGAGCAGTACTTC.

The V and J genes are TRBV6-2 or TRBV6-3 and TRBJ2-2; D uncertain. V lost 6 bases, J lost 1 base, and 9 bases lay in between. The length of the CDR3 is 14 residues. The germline V gene encodes CDR1 MNHEY and CDR2 SVGEGT. The CDR3 protein is CASSLRMNTGELFF. The CDR3 nucleotides are TGTGCCAGCAGCCTACGGATGAACACCGGGGAGCTGTTTTTT.